Listed below are T cell receptor beta chains from one sample, sequenced in a study of OX40 agonist ivuxolimab in advanced cancers. The repertoire was sequenced with immunoSEQ multiplex PCR; TCRdb's copy has only in-frame clones and lacks some. Of around 99,000 clones listed, around 89% are singletons. This specimen was CD4+ or CD8+ T cells sorted from blood, taken in a trial of the OX40 agonist ivuxolimab. The receptors here all came from an adult with an advanced solid tumor such as melanoma, head and neck, liver or kidney cancer. CDR3s include the opening cysteine and the closing phenylalanine or tryptophan. D genes are given only for firm matches. Expanded clones get a size class; other rows say once, few or many, or leave the size out.

>TRBV6-5|.|TRBJ1-2|11|.
CASGRNYGYTF
TGTGCCAGCGGGAGGAACTATGGCTACACCTTC
>TRBV7-8|once|TRBJ1-2|16|.
CASSLAGRVLNYGYTF
TGTGCCAGCAGCTTAGCTGGTCGGGTACTTAACTATGGCTACACCTTC
>TRBV2|.|TRBJ1-2|13|.
CASSEQATYGYTF
TGTGCCAGCAGTGAACAGGCGACCTATGGCTACACCTTC
>TRBV7-6|.|TRBJ2-7|12|.
CASSFMRGEQYF
TGTGCCAGCAGCTTTATGAGGGGCGAGCAGTACTTC
>TRBV14|.|TRBJ2-3|15|TRBD2
CASSPLAGGTDTQYF
TGTGCCAGCAGCCCGCTAGCGGGGGGGACAGATACGCAGTATTTT
>TRBV5-1|.|TRBJ1-6|15|.
CASSSKDIYNSPLHF
TGCGCCAGCAGCTCGAAGGACATCTATAATTCACCCCTCCACTTT
>TRBV7-9|.|TRBJ2-1|16|.
CASSLARRGPYNEQFF
TGTGCCAGCAGCTTAGCGCGTCGAGGACCCTACAATGAGCAGTTCTTC
>TRBV6-6|.|TRBJ2-2|14|TRBD1
CASRGTGEAGELFF
TGTGCCAGCAGAGGGACAGGGGAAGCCGGGGAGCTGTTTTTT
>TRBV2|.|TRBJ2-5|14|TRBD1
CASRVHRGTETQYF
TGTGCCAGCAGAGTCCACAGGGGCACAGAGACCCAGTACTTC
>TRBV9|.|TRBJ2-3|15|.
CASSATDSTHNTQYF
TGTGCCAGCAGCGCAACCGATTCGACTCACAATACGCAGTATTTT
>TRBV28|once|TRBJ2-3|16|.
CASSYGVAGLTDTQYF
TGTGCCAGCAGTTATGGGGTGGCGGGCCTCACAGATACGCAGTATTTT
>TRBV9|.|TRBJ2-2|15|TRBD1
CASSVQGAGTGELFF
TGTGCCAGCAGCGTCCAGGGGGCGGGGACCGGGGAGCTGTTTTTT
>TRBV6-5|.|TRBJ1-2|14|.
CASRGVGGRYGYTF
TGTGCCAGCAGGGGCGTGGGGGGCAGGTATGGCTACACCTTC
>TRBV27|.|TRBJ2-5|13|.
CASSFRFGETQYF
.
>TRBV7-9|.|TRBJ2-3|16|TRBD1
CASSPFPGQGTDTQYF
TGTGCCAGCAGCCCGTTTCCAGGACAGGGTACAGATACGCAGTATTTT
>TRBV21-1|.|TRBJ1-1|16|.
CASSKSAAAEGPEAFF
TGTGCCAGCAGCAAATCCGCTGCCGCCGAGGGCCCTGAAGCTTTCTTT
>TRBV28|.|TRBJ1-5|16|.
CASSPTTGLSNQPQHF
TGTGCCAGCAGTCCCACGACAGGACTCAGCAATCAGCCCCAGCATTTT
>TRBV7-2|.|TRBJ2-5|15|.
CASSSPDRDQETQYF
TGTGCCAGCAGCTCCCCGGACAGAGACCAAGAGACCCAGTACTTC
>TRBV6-1|.|TRBJ1-1|12|.
CASSHQSTEAFF
TGTGCCAGCAGTCACCAGTCTACTGAAGCTTTCTTT
>TRBV4-2|once|TRBJ1-2|16|TRBD1
CASSQDHPTGGGGYTF
TGTGCCAGCAGCCAAGATCATCCGACAGGGGGTGGGGGCTACACCTTC
>TRBV7-8|few|TRBJ2-3|16|TRBD1
CASSLEPRGPTDTQYF
TGTGCCAGCAGCTTAGAACCCAGGGGGCCCACAGATACGCAGTATTTT
>TRBV5-1|.|TRBJ1-4|14|TRBD1
CASSGGTGSEKLFF
TGCGCCAGCAGCGGAGGGACAGGGAGTGAAAAACTGTTTTTT
>TRBV7-2|.|TRBJ2-4|16|.
CASSLVVTGQKNIQYF
TGTGCCAGCAGCTTAGTAGTTACCGGACAAAAAAACATTCAGTACTTC
>TRBV18|.|TRBJ2-5|13|.
CASSQTGQETQYF
TGTGCCAGCTCACAGACGGGACAAGAGACCCAGTACTTC
>TRBV2|.|TRBJ1-5|15|.
CASSVGSTSNQPQHF
TGTGCCAGCAGTGTCGGCTCAACTAGCAATCAGCCCCAGCATTTT
>TRBV19|.|TRBJ1-2|12|TRBD1
CASTGTGYGYTF
TGTGCCAGTACCGGGACAGGGTATGGCTACACCTTC
>TRBV9|.|TRBJ1-5|16|TRBD1
CASSVGQGASGEPQHF
TGTGCCAGCAGCGTAGGACAGGGGGCGTCTGGGGAGCCCCAGCATTTT
>TRBV5-4|.|TRBJ2-1|15|.
CASSLRNRFYNEQFF
TGTGCCAGCAGCTTACGGAACAGGTTCTACAATGAGCAGTTCTTC
>TRBV5-6|.|TRBJ2-1|16|TRBD2
CASSLSPSGGYNEQFF
TGTGCCAGCAGCTTGTCGCCTAGCGGGGGATACAATGAGCAGTTCTTC
>TRBV10-1|.|TRBJ1-5|15|.
CASSEGTDSNQPQHF
TGCGCCAGCAGTGAGGGGACCGATAGCAATCAGCCCCAGCATTTT
>TRBV6-6|.|TRBJ1-2|14|TRBD1
CASSKRQGDYGYTF
TGTGCCAGCAGCAAGAGACAGGGTGACTATGGCTACACCTTC
>TRBV5-1|.|TRBJ2-6|16|.
CASSLAVPQGANVLTF
TGCGCCAGCAGCTTGGCGGTGCCGCAGGGGGCCAACGTCCTGACTTTC
>TRBV28|few|TRBJ2-1|16|TRBD2
CASSMMGTSSYNEQFF
TGTGCCAGCAGTATGATGGGGACTAGCTCCTACAATGAGCAGTTCTTC
>TRBV19|.|TRBJ1-4|15|TRBD1
CASSRTGGTNEKLFF
TGTGCCAGTAGCCGGACAGGGGGAACTAATGAAAAACTGTTTTTT
>TRBV5-1|.|TRBJ1-1|15|.
CASSLEGAVNTEAFF
TGCGCCAGCAGCTTGGAAGGGGCGGTGAACACTGAAGCTTTCTTT
>TRBV7-2|.|TRBJ1-3|15|.
CASSSNAPSGNTIYF
TGTGCCAGCAGCTCAAACGCCCCCTCTGGAAACACCATATATTTT
>TRBV5-1|.|TRBJ1-2|14|.
CASSLGQGLGGYTF
TGCGCCAGCAGCTTGGGGCAGGGACTGGGCGGCTACACCTTC
>TRBV7-9|.|TRBJ2-7|15|.
CASSPAGLISYEQYF
TGTGCCAGCAGCCCGGCGGGGTTAATCTCCTACGAGCAGTACTTC
>TRBV11-2|.|TRBJ2-2|18|.
CASSLVMRSAAYTGELFF
TGTGCCAGCAGCTTAGTGATGCGATCGGCGGCTTACACCGGGGAGCTGTTTTTT
>TRBV11-2|.|TRBJ1-6|14|.
CASSLAGYNSPLHF
TGTGCCAGCAGCTTAGCAGGGTATAATTCACCCCTCCACTTT
>TRBV2|.|TRBJ2-7|14|.
CATQKGGGAYEQYF
TGTGCCACCCAGAAGGGTGGGGGGGCGTACGAGCAGTACTTC
>TRBV7-9|few|TRBJ1-5|12|.
CASSSDNQPQHF
TGTGCCAGCAGCTCCGACAATCAGCCCCAGCATTTT
>TRBV5-1|.|TRBJ2-7|14|.
CASSLGAGSYEQYF
TGCGCCAGCAGCTTGGGGGCGGGCTCCTACGAGCAGTACTTC
>TRBV9|.|TRBJ1-3|13|.
CASSPPLRGTIYF
TGTGCCAGCAGCCCCCCCCTCCGGGGCACCATATATTTT
>TRBV10-1|.|TRBJ1-4|13|.
CASSLGFNEKLFF
TGCGCCAGCAGTTTAGGCTTTAATGAAAAACTGTTTTTT
>TRBV7-9|.|TRBJ2-5|13|.
CASSLAGTETQYF
TGTGCCAGCAGCTTAGCAGGGACAGAGACCCAGTACTTC
>TRBV2|.|TRBJ2-7|14|TRBD1
CASSLATGVSEQYF
TGTGCCAGCAGTTTAGCGACAGGGGTCAGCGAGCAGTACTTC
>TRBV11-3|.|TRBJ1-1|12|.
CASSGMNTEAFF
TGTGCCAGCTCAGGGATGAACACTGAAGCTTTCTTT
>TRBV29-1|once|TRBJ2-3|12|.
CSVTPAKDTQYF
TGCAGCGTCACCCCTGCGAAAGATACGCAGTATTTT
>TRBV5-8|.|TRBJ2-7|14|.
CASSLFRQRGEQYF
TGTGCCAGCAGCTTATTCAGACAGCGCGGCGAGCAGTACTTC
>TRBV5-1|.|TRBJ2-5|20|.
CASPLGGAGVSPGRVETQYF
TGCGCCAGCCCACTAGGGGGCGCGGGAGTGAGTCCAGGGCGTGTAGAGACCCAGTACTTC
>TRBV29-1|.|TRBJ2-1|13|.
CSVPLGALYEQFF
TGCAGCGTGCCCTTAGGAGCACTTTATGAGCAGTTCTTC
>TRBV2|.|TRBJ2-7|13|.
CASSALGPTGQYF
TGTGCCAGCAGCGCTCTTGGACCCACGGGGCAGTACTTC
>TRBV2|.|TRBJ1-2|11|.
CASKSGSGYTF
TGTGCCAGCAAATCGGGTAGTGGCTACACCTTC